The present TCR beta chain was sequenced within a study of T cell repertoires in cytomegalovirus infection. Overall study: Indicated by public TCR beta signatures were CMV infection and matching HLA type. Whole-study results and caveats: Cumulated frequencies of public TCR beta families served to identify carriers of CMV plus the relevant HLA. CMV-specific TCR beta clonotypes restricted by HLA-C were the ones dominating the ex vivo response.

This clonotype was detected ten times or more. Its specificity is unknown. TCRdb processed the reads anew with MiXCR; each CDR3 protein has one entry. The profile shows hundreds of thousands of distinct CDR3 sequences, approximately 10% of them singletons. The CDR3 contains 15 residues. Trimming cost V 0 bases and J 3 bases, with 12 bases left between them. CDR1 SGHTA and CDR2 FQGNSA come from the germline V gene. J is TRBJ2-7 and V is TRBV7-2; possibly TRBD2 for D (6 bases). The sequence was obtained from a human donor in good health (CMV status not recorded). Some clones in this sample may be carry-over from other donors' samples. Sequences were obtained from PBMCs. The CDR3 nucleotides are TGTGCCAGCAGCTTAGCAGAGGGACTTTTCTACGAGCAGTACTTC. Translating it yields CASSLAEGLFYEQYF.